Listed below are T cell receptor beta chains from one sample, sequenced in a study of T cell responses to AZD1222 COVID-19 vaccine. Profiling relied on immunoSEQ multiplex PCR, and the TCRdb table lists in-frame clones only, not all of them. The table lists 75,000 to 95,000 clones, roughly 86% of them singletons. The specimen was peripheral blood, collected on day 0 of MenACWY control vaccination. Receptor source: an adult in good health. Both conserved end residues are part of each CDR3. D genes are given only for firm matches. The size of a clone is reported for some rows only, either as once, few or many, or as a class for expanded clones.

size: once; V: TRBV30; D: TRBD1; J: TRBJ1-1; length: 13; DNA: TGTGCCTGGAAAACAGGGGTAAACACTGAAGCTTTCTTT; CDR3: CAWKTGVNTEAFF
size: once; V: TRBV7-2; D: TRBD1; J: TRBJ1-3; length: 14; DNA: TGTGCCAGCAGCAAGACAGGGTCTGGAAACACCATATATTTT; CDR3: CASSKTGSGNTIYF
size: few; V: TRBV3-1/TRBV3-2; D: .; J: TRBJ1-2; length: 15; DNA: TGTGCCAGCAGCCCCAATCTGGGGGCGAACTATGGCTACACCTTC; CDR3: CASSPNLGANYGYTF
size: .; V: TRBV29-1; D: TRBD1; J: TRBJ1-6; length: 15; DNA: TGCAGCGTTCGACCGACAGGGGACAGGAATTCACCCCTCCACTTT; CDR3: CSVRPTGDRNSPLHF
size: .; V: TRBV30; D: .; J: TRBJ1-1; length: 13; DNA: TGTGCCTGGATGGACGGGGTAGGAACTGAAGCTTTCTTT; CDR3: CAWMDGVGTEAFF
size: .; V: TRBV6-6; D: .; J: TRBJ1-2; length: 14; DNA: TGTGCCAGCAGCCCTCTAGGGGGAGACTATGGCTACACCTTC; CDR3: CASSPLGGDYGYTF
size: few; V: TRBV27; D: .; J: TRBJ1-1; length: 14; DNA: TGTGCCAGCAGTGGCGGGACACAAAACACTGAAGCTTTCTTT; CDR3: CASSGGTQNTEAFF
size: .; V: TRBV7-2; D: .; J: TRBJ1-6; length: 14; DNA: TGTGCCAGCAGCTTAGACCAAACGGGATTCACCCTCCACTTT; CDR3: CASSLDQTGFTLHF
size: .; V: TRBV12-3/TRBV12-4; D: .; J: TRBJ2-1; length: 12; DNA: TGTGCCACCAAGGACACCTACAATGAGCAGTTCTTC; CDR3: CATKDTYNEQFF
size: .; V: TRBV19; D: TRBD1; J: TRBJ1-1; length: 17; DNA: TGTGCCAGTAGTAGCCCGACAGGGGGCGCGGGGAACACTGAAGCTTTCTTT; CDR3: CASSSPTGGAGNTEAFF
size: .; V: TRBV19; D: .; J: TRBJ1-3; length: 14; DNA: TGTGCCAGTAGAGGACAGTTCTCTGGAAACACCATATATTTT; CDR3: CASRGQFSGNTIYF
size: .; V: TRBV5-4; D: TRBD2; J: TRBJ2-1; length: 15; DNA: TGTGCCAGCTCTAGCGGGGGGGCCGTTGACAATGAGCAGTTCTTC; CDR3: CASSSGGAVDNEQFF
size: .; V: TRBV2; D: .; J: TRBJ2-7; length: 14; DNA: TGTGCCAGCAGCGCGCTGGTAGCTCCCTACGAGCAGTACTTC; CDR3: CASSALVAPYEQYF
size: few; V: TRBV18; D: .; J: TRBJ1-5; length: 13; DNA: TGTGCCAGCTCACTGGGAAACAATCAGCCCCAGCATTTT; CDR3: CASSLGNNQPQHF
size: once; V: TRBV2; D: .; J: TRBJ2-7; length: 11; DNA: TGTGCCAGCAGGTTTGACAGTTTACAGTACTTC; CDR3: CASRFDSLQYF
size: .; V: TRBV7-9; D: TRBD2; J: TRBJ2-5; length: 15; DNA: TGTGCCAGCAGCCTACTAGCGGGGGTACAAGAGACCCAGTACTTC; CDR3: CASSLLAGVQETQYF
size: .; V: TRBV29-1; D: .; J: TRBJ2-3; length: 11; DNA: TGCAGCGCACGGCGCACAGATACGCAGTATTTT; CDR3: CSARRTDTQYF
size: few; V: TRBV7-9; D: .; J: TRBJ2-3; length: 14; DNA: TGTGCCAGCAGCTTAGAAGGGTCCACAGATACGCAGTATTTT; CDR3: CASSLEGSTDTQYF
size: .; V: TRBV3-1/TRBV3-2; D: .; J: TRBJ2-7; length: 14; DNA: TGTGCCAGCAGCCAAGTTGGACAGACCTACGAGCAGTACTTC; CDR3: CASSQVGQTYEQYF
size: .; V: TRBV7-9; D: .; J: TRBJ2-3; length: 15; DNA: TGTGCCAGCAGCTTAGTTGACGGAAGGTCAGATACGCAGTATTTT; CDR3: CASSLVDGRSDTQYF
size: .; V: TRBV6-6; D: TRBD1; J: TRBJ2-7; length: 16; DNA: TGTGCCAGCAGCCAAAGGGCGGGACAGGGTTCCTACGAGCAGTACTTC; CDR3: CASSQRAGQGSYEQYF
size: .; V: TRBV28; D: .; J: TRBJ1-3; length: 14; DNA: TGTGCCAGCAGTTTTGGGCCCCCTGGAAACACCATATATTTT; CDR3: CASSFGPPGNTIYF
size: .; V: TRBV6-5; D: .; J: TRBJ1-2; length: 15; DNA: TGTGCCAGCAGTCGCACGGTGGGGGTGGCCTATGGCTACACCTTC; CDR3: CASSRTVGVAYGYTF
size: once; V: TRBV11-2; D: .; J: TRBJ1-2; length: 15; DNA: TGTGCCAGCAGCTTAGATCAGGGCCTCTTGGGCGGCTACACCTTC; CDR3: CASSLDQGLLGGYTF
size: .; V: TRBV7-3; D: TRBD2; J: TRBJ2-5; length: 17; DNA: TGTGCCAGCAGCCTAGGATCTAGCGGGGGGTTTGGAGAGACCCAGTACTTC; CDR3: CASSLGSSGGFGETQYF
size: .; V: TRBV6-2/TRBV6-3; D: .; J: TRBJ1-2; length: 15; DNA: TGTGCCAGCAGTTACGCAGGCATCGACTCGGGTGGCTACACCTTC; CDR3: CASSYAGIDSGGYTF
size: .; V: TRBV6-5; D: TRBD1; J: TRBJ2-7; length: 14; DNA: TGTGCCAGCAGTTGGGACAGGGATTTGTTGGAGCAGTACTTC; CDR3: CASSWDRDLLEQYF
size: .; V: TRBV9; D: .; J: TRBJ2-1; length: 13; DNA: TGTGCCAGCAGCGTAGGGCAGGGGAATGAGCAGTTCTTC; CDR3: CASSVGQGNEQFF
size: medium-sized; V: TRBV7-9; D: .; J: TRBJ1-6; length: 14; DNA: TGTGCCAGCAGTCCTGGACAAGGGAATTCACCCCTCCACTTT; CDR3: CASSPGQGNSPLHF